This T cell receptor beta chain was observed in a study of lymphopenia after photon versus proton radiotherapy. In germline, CDR1 is MDHEN, CDR2 SYDVKM. Trimming left V 6 bases short and J 5 bases short, with 10 bases between. This CDR3 has 13 amino acids. With respect to this clone: Its antigen is unidentified.

The method was immunoSEQ multiplex PCR; TCRdb's version includes in-frame clones alone and lacks a portion of them. Seen here are about 40,000 clones, about 86% observed once, and the top ten hold about 9.3%. Broader study findings: Oligoclonal CD8+ Temra expansion after nadir drove photon patients' diversity drop. Under photons, naive T cells and diversity fell while effector/memory populations rose. Authors raise, but do not show, better survival with proton therapy.

The receptor was derived from a woman between 70 and 85 years old with pancreatic cancer. Some clones in this sample may be carry-over from other donors' samples. Here the sequenced sample was peripheral blood, taken from a patient treated with proton-based radiotherapy. The V gene is TRBV28, the J gene TRBJ2-2, with a tentative D call TRBD1 (6 bases). This CDR3 is CASRPTGTGELFF. The CDR3 nucleotides read TGTGCCAGCAGACCCACAGGGACCGGGGAGCTGTTTTTT.